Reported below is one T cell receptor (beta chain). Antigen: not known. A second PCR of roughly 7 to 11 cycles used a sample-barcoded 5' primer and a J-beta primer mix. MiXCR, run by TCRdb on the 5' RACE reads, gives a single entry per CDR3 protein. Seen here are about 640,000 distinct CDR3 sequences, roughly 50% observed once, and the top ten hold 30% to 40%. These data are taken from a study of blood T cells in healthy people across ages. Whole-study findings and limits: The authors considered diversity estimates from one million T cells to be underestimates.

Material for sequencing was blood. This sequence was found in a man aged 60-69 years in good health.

The CDR3 region has the DNA TGTGCCAGCAGACACTCTCCGGGACTAGCAGTTAGCACAGATACGCAGTATTTT. This sequence encodes CASRHSPGLAVSTDTQYF. V and J are TRBV12-3 or TRBV12-4 and TRBJ2-3; 9 nucleotides match TRBD2. The J segment lost 0 bases and the V segment lost 6 bases, leaving 13 bases of the junction unmatched. This CDR3 region has 18 residues.